Below, 10 T cell receptor beta chains from the same sample are listed, as sequenced in a study of cytomegalovirus exposure and HLA in healthy donors. In the PCR, 60 Vbeta and 13 Jbeta primers were used. Measured with immunoSEQ multiplex PCR; TCRdb has only the in-frame clones, and not every one. The sample contains more than 95,000 clones, 9.5% to 13% of which appear only once. The specimen was PBMCs. These TCRs come from a man aged 35 to 55 in good health and CMV-seropositive.

The sample holds a few counts of this clone. The rearrangement uses TRBV2 and TRBJ2-1; 11 positions agree with TRBD2. V gave up 5 bases and J gave up 2 bases; unmatched junction bases: 2. Per germline, CDR1 SNHLY and CDR2 FYNNEI. There are 15 residues in the CDR3. In DNA, the CDR3 is TGTGCCAGCAGTCTAGCGGGAGGAGCCTACAATGAGCAGTTCTTC. Protein: CASSLAGGAYNEQFF.

This clone was seen more than once but under ten times. V and J are TRBV10-1 and TRBJ2-1, with D perhaps matching TRBD2 (6 bases). Germline V gives CDR1 WNHNN, CDR2 SYGVQD (reference sequence). Trimming stripped 6 bases from V and 6 bases from J, with 15 bases between. This CDR3 has 14 amino acids. The CDR3 DNA is TGCGCCAGCAGCCGGGACTCCCGGGGCAATGAGCAGTTCTTC. It encodes CASSRDSRGNEQFF.

This clone was observed a handful of times. Here the CDR3 DNA reads TGTGCTAGTGGTTTGGGTATCGGGACAGGGGACAATGAGCAGTTCTTC. Amino acids: CASGLGIGTGDNEQFF. The chain has TRBV12-5 and TRBJ2-1; 10 nucleotides agree with TRBD1. The germline CDR1 and CDR2 sequences are LGHNT and FRNRAP. The V and J ends lost 1 base and 5 bases, in that order; junction bases with no gene match: 5. This CDR3 spans 16 amino acids. The full variable domain, completed using reference TRBV12-5 and TRBJ2-1, is DARVTQTPRHKVTEMGQEVTMRCQPILGHNTVFWYRQTMMQGLELLAYFRNRAPLDDSGMPKDRFSAEMPDATLATLKIQPSEPRDSAVYFCASGLGIGTGDNEQFFGPGTRLTVL.

This chain connects TRBV6-1 to TRBJ2-2; D is unresolved. CDR3 length: 15 residues. The germline V and J ends were trimmed by 2 bases and 0 bases, with 7 bases remaining between them. Germline V gene data show CDR1 as MNHNS and CDR2 as SASEGT. The CDR3: CASSELQTNTGELFF. CDR3 DNA: TGTGCCAGCAGTGAACTGCAGACGAACACCGGGGAGCTGTTTTTT.

The chain carries TRBV5-1 and TRBJ2-1; 9 positions agree with TRBD2. Unmatched junction bases numbered 10, after V lost 2 bases and J lost 7 bases. Germline CDR1 reads SGHRS; CDR2 reads YFSETQ. The CDR3 runs to 16 residues. The CDR3 here is CASSLTTGLAGNEQFF. The CDR3 nucleotides read TGCGCCAGCAGCTTAACAACGGGACTAGCTGGGAATGAGCAGTTCTTC.

This clone was seen more than once but under ten times. V usage is TRBV20-1 and J usage is TRBJ2-7; D possibly corresponds to TRBD2 (5 bases). CDR3 length: 11 amino acids. V was trimmed by 6 bases and J by 3 bases, leaving 9 bases between them. CDR1 and CDR2 (germline): DFQATT, SNEGSKA (reference sequence). In DNA form, the CDR3 reads TGCAGTGCCCGGGGATACTACGAGCAGTACTTC. Amino acids: CSARGYYEQYF.

The V call is TRBV18, the J call TRBJ2-7, with 9 bases identical to TRBD1. CDR1 and CDR2 from the germline V gene are KGHSH and LQKENI. The CDR3 is made up of 15 amino acids. V lost 4 bases, J lost 0 bases, and 4 bases stayed unmatched. As DNA, the CDR3 is TGTGCCAGCTCACGCCCGACAGGGGGCTCCTACGAGCAGTACTTC. Translated, it gives CASSRPTGGSYEQYF.

This rearrangement joins TRBV7-6 to TRBJ2-1, with TRBD2 matching 7 bases. Trimming at V came to 5 bases and at J to 8 bases, leaving 3 bases not matched to a gene. CDR3 length: 12 amino acids. CDR1 SGHVS and CDR2 FNYEAQ come from the germline V gene. The CDR3, as DNA: TGTGCCAGCAGCCGGGGGGAGGATGAGCAGTTCTTC. It specifies CASSRGEDEQFF.

The genes are TRBV19 and TRBJ2-5; no firm D call. This CDR3 has 13 residues. Trimming took off 2 bases at V and 1 base at J, with 5 bases between the two ends. CDR1 and CDR2 (germline): LNHDA, SQIVND (reference sequence). The CDR3 is CASSILVQETQYF. Written as DNA, the CDR3 is TGTGCCAGTAGTATACTAGTCCAAGAGACCCAGTACTTC.

This clone showed up just a few times. The chain combines TRBV7-9 with TRBJ1-4, with 10 nucleotides matching TRBD1. Germline assignment: CDR1 SEHNR and CDR2 FQNEAQ (reference sequence). The CDR3 contains 14 residues. V trimming: 2 bases; J trimming: 10 bases; junction bases outside the gene matches: 4. The CDR3: CASSLPRTGGKLFF. CDR3 coding DNA: TGTGCCAGCAGCTTACCTAGGACAGGGGGAAAACTGTTTTTT.